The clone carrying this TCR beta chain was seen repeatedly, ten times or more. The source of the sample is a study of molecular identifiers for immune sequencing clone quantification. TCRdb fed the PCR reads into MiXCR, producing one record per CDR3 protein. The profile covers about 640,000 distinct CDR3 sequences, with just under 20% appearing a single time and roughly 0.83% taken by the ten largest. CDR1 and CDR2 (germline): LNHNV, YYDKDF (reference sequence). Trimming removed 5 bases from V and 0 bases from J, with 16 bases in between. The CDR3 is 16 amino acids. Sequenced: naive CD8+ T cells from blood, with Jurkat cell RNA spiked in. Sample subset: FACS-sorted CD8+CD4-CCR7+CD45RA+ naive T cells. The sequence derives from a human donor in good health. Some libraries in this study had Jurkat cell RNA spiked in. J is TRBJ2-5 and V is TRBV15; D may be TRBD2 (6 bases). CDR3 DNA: TGTGCCACCAGCCCAAAAGGGACTCTACACCAAGAGACCCAGTACTTC. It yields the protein CATSPKGTLHQETQYF.